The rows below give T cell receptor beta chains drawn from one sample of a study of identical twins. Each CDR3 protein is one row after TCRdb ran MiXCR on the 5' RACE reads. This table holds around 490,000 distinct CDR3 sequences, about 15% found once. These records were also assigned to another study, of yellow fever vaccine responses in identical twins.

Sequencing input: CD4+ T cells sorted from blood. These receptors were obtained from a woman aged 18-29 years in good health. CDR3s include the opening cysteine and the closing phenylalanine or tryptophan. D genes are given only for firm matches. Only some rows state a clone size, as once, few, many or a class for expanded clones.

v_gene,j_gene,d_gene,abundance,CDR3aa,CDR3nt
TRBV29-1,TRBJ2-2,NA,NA,CSGAYPTNTGELFF,TGCAGCGGCGCTTATCCTACGAACACCGGGGAGCTGTTTTTT
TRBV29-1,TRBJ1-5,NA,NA,CSVGAGVGQPQHF,TGCAGCGTTGGGGCGGGGGTAGGACAGCCCCAGCATTTT
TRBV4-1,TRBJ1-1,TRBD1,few,CASSLGDSLNTEAFF,TGCGCCAGCAGCCTGGGGGACAGTTTGAACACTGAAGCTTTCTTT
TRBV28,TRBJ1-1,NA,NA,CASSLFPAQGTEAFF,TGTGCCAGCAGTTTATTTCCAGCCCAGGGGACTGAAGCTTTCTTT
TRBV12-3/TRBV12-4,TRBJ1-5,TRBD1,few,CASSLFQGAWVHQPQHF,TGTGCCAGCAGTTTATTCCAGGGGGCCTGGGTGCATCAGCCCCAGCATTTT
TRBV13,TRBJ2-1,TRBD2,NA,CASSSLLAGGPSYNEQFF,TGTGCCAGCAGCTCCCTCCTAGCGGGGGGGCCTTCCTACAATGAGCAGTTCTTC
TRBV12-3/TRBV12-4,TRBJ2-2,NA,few,CASSLNGRNTGELFF,TGTGCCAGCAGTTTAAACGGGAGGAACACCGGGGAGCTGTTTTTT
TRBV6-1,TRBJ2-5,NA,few,CASKGGWRETQYF,TGTGCCAGCAAGGGGGGGTGGCGAGAGACCCAGTACTTC
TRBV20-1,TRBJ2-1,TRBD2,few,CSVTSGGSYNEQFF,TGCAGTGTGACTAGCGGGGGCTCCTACAATGAGCAGTTCTTC
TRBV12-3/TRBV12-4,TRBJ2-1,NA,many,CASSLGLSYNEQFF,TGTGCCAGCAGTTTAGGGCTGAGCTACAATGAGCAGTTCTTC
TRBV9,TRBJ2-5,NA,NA,CASSVIEGQYF,TGTGCCAGCAGCGTAATAGAGGGCCAGTACTTC
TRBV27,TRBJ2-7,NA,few,CASTTPGPPIEQYF,TGTGCCAGCACCACCCCTGGGCCCCCTATCGAGCAGTACTTC